This T cell receptor (beta chain) was sequenced during a study of blood T cell repertoires in COVID-19. CDR3 length: 15 residues. CDR1 is MDHEN and CDR2 is SYDVKM in the germline V gene. V lost 5 bases, J lost 5 bases, and 10 bases stayed unmatched. Sequenced by immunoSEQ multiplex PCR; TCRdb stores in-frame clones only, minus some. The repertoire has approximately 90,000 clones, 65% to 80% of them found once; the top ten carry roughly 53%. This sequence originates from a human donor in a cohort sampled during active COVID-19. The chain links TRBV28 to TRBJ1-1, with 8 bases identical to TRBD1. The sample was peripheral blood. Written as DNA, the CDR3 is TGTGCCAGCAGTCCCCTCGGACAGGGTGGTACTGAAGCTTTCTTT. It codes for CASSPLGQGGTEAFF. The whole variable domain, filled in from reference TRBV28 and TRBJ1-1, reads DVKVTQSSRYLVKRTGEKVFLECVQDMDHENMFWYRQDPGLGLRLIYFSYDVKMKEKGDIPEGYSVSREKKERFSLILESASTNQTSMYLCASSPLGQGGTEAFFGQGTRLTVV.